A selection of T cell receptor beta chains follows, all from one sample in a study of a mutant IDH1 vaccine in newly diagnosed glioma. The table came from immunoSEQ multiplex PCR; TCRdb's copy has only in-frame clones and leaves some out. Of around 58,000 clones listed, around 80% were seen once; the top ten hold 3% to 4%. These TCRs' antigens remain unknown. Sequences were derived from PBMCs, sampled from a glioma patient whose treatment included an IDH1 peptide vaccine. The receptors here all came from a man aged 25 to 40 with glioma. CDR3s include the opening cysteine and the closing phenylalanine or tryptophan. A D gene is named only where the DNA matches it firmly.

j_gene,d_gene,v_gene,CDR3nt,CDR3aa
TRBJ2-7,TRBD1,TRBV13,TGTGCCAGCAGCTTCGGGCAGGGGGCAGCCTACGAGCAGTACTTC,CASSFGQGAAYEQYF
TRBJ1-1,-,TRBV11-2,TGTGCCAGCAGCCGGCCGGCGCAGGGGAACACTGAAGCTTTCTTT,CASSRPAQGNTEAFF
TRBJ2-1,TRBD1,TRBV4-1,TGCGCCAGCAGCCAGGTCCAGGGGGATGAGCAGTTCTTC,CASSQVQGDEQFF
TRBJ2-1,TRBD2,TRBV7-6,TGTGCCAGCAGCTTTCGGGCGGGGGGGATCTACAATGAGCAGTTCTTC,CASSFRAGGIYNEQFF
TRBJ1-2,TRBD1,TRBV15,TGTGCCACCAGCAGCTACAGGGGGCCGGGGGGCTACACCTTC,CATSSYRGPGGYTF
TRBJ2-7,TRBD1,TRBV5-5,TGTGCCAGCAGCTTTCCCCCCCCCGGGACAGACTCCTACGAGCAGTACTTC,CASSFPPPGTDSYEQYF
TRBJ1-2,TRBD1,TRBV29-1,TGCAGCGTCCGAGGGGGACAGGGCTATGGCTACACCTTC,CSVRGGQGYGYTF
TRBJ1-1,-,TRBV5-1,TGCGCCAGCAGCTTGATTAGTGGAACGATGAACACTGAAGCTTTCTTT,CASSLISGTMNTEAFF
TRBJ1-3,-,TRBV7-8,TGTGCCAGCAGCTTTGGGGTCGTGGGTTTGGCTGGAAACACCATATATTTT,CASSFGVVGLAGNTIYF
TRBJ1-2,-,TRBV9,TGTGCCAGCAGCGTAGAAGAAGGGACTAACTATGGCTACACCTTC,CASSVEEGTNYGYTF
TRBJ1-1,TRBD1,TRBV28,TGTGCCAGCAGCCCAGGGGGGAACACTGAAGCTTTCTTT,CASSPGGNTEAFF
TRBJ1-6,-,TRBV2,TGTGCCAGCACCAGAGGTGGGGATTCACCCCTCCACTTT,CASTRGGDSPLHF
TRBJ2-7,-,TRBV6-1,TGTGCCAGCAGTGACGGGGGAGAGACCTACGAGCAGTACTTC,CASSDGGETYEQYF
TRBJ2-3,-,TRBV6-5,TGTGCCAGCAGTTACCGTGGTAGACTACCCACAGATACGCAGTATTTT,CASSYRGRLPTDTQYF
TRBJ2-7,-,TRBV5-6,TGTGCCAGCAGCTTGGGAGACTCCGTATGGCAGTACTTC,CASSLGDSVWQYF